Shown below are 31 T cell receptor beta chains from a single sample sequenced in a study of OX40 agonist ivuxolimab in advanced cancers. Measured with immunoSEQ multiplex PCR; TCRdb has only the in-frame clones, and not every one. The sample includes around 65,000 clones, under 95% seen only once; the top ten take roughly 0.56%. The material sequenced was CD4+ or CD8+ T cells sorted from blood, taken in a trial of the OX40 agonist ivuxolimab. All receptors come from an adult with an advanced solid tumor such as melanoma, head and neck, liver or kidney cancer.

CDR3 nucleotide sequence: TGCGCCAGCAGCTTGGGACAGGCGGAGAACACCATATATTTT. Translating it yields CASSLGQAENTIYF. V gene TRBV5-1 combines with J gene TRBJ1-3; tentatively, D is TRBD1 (6 bases). The CDR3 has 14 residues. Germline V gene lookup returns CDR1 SGHRS and CDR2 YFSETQ. The V end was cut by 0 bases, the J end by 7 bases, with 11 bases between.

The gene calls are TRBV6-6 and TRBJ2-1; D unresolved. The CDR3 sequence is 15 residues long. Germline V gene data show CDR1 as MNHNY and CDR2 as SVGAGI (reference sequence). V lost 6 bases and J 4 bases, leaving 16 bases between the germline ends. The CDR3 region is CASSHNFGSYNEQFF. The CDR3, as DNA: TGTGCCAGCAGCCACAATTTTGGGTCTTACAATGAGCAGTTCTTC.

This chain links TRBV7-8 with TRBJ2-1, with D possibly being TRBD2 (5 bases). This CDR3 has 13 residues. Germline CDR1 and CDR2: SGHVS and FQNEAQ. Trimming took off 4 bases at V and 13 bases at J, with 17 bases between the two ends. As DNA, the CDR3 is TGTGCCAGCAGCTCCTTAGCGACCGTAGATCAGTTCTTC. This codes for CASSSLATVDQFF.

The J gene is TRBJ2-5, the V gene TRBV9, with 13 bases matching TRBD2. The CDR3 spans 16 residues. Germline CDR1 SGDLS, CDR2 YYNGEE. V dropped 1 base and J dropped 3; count of bases not matched to a gene: 3. CDR3 nucleotide sequence: TGTGCCAGCAGCGTACTCGGACTAGCGGGGGAAGAGACCCAGTACTTC. Translating gives CASSVLGLAGEETQYF.

The CDR3 is CASKGLAGATSETGELFF. Written as DNA, the CDR3 is TGTGCCAGCAAGGGACTAGCGGGAGCCACGTCGGAGACCGGGGAGCTGTTTTTT. This chain uses TRBV5-5 with TRBJ2-2; 14 bases match TRBD2. Trimming cost V 6 bases and J 5 bases; bases outside gene matches: 12. This CDR3 region has 18 residues. Germline loops: CDR1 SGHKS, CDR2 YYEKEE (reference sequence).

This clone showed up just once. The chain couples TRBV19 to TRBJ2-3; TRBD2 matches 7 bases. Trimming took 10 bases from V and 3 from J; bases not matched to a gene: 16. Germline CDR1 is LNHDA and CDR2 is SQIVND (reference sequence). There are 16 residues in the CDR3. This CDR3 is CATRSRGRRGTDTQYF. CDR3 sequence (DNA): TGTGCCACCCGGAGTAGAGGGAGGCGGGGGACAGATACGCAGTATTTT. Looking up the rest from reference TRBV19 and TRBJ2-3 gives the full variable domain: DGGITQSPKYLFRKEGQNVTLSCEQNLNHDAMYWYRQDPGQGLRLIYYSQIVNDFQKGDIAEGYSVSREKKESFPLTVTSAQKNPTAFYLCATRSRGRRGTDTQYFGPGTRLTVL.

The gene calls are TRBV6-1 and TRBJ2-3; the match to TRBD2 covers 10 bases. The junction had 15 bases not matched to a gene; V was cut back by 4 bases and J by 2 bases. This CDR3 is built from 19 residues. The germline V gene has CDR1 MNHNS and CDR2 SASEGT. The CDR3, as DNA: TGTGCCAGCAGTGCGCTCCCTAGCGGGGGCTCTCTCGTCACAGATACGCAGTATTTT. This translates into CASSALPSGGSLVTDTQYF.

This chain connects TRBV7-3 to TRBJ2-2; 8 positions agree with TRBD1. Germline assignment: CDR1 SGHTA and CDR2 FQGTGA. The CDR3 has 18 amino acids. V trimming: 2 bases; J trimming: 3 bases; junction bases outside the gene matches: 11. CDR3 DNA sequence: TGTGCCAGCAGCTTATTTGGGCGACAGGGGACATACACCGGGGAGCTGTTTTTT. This encodes CASSLFGRQGTYTGELFF.

A remark on this clone: It is unclear where the CDR3 begins or ends on the DNA, so no DNA is shown, and the CDR3 is as TCRdb lists it. This sequence joins TRBV27 and TRBJ1-2; TRBD1 was called by the table and not checked on the DNA. CDR1 is MNHEY, CDR2 SMNVEV, per germline (reference sequence). The CDR3 comprises 13 residues, both ends counted. The CDR3 loop reads CASSLFGTGTHTF.

This chain joins TRBV4-2 and TRBJ1-1, with a weak D call TRBD1 (6 bases). The CDR3 is 16 residues long. V gave up 0 bases and J gave up 3 bases, with 14 bases separating them. Germline lookup yields CDR1 LGHNA and CDR2 YNFKEQ. Here the CDR3 reads CASSQDRYREDTEAFF. The CDR3 coding sequence is TGTGCCAGCAGCCAAGATCGTTACAGGGAGGACACTGAAGCTTTCTTT.

This chain links TRBV30 with TRBJ2-3; 10 bases are shared with TRBD2. In germline, CDR1 is GTSNPN, CDR2 SVGIG (reference sequence). The V gene end was trimmed by 0 bases and the J gene end by 2 bases; junction bases not matched to a gene: 2. The CDR3 is 15 amino acids. This CDR3 reads CAWSVLAGLTDTQYF. The CDR3 nucleotides are TGTGCCTGGAGTGTACTAGCGGGACTCACAGATACGCAGTATTTT.

The chain is built from TRBV6-1 and TRBJ1-5; tentatively, D is TRBD1 (6 bases). From germline, CDR1 is MNHNS and CDR2 SASEGT. The CDR3 extends over 14 amino acids. The V and J ends lost 4 bases and 4 bases respectively, with 11 bases between them. CDR3 sequence: CASSGRQVNQPQHF. CDR3 coding DNA: TGTGCCAGCAGTGGAAGACAGGTTAATCAGCCCCAGCATTTT.

The chain links TRBV11-1 to TRBJ2-1; 8 bases match TRBD2. In germline, CDR1 is SGHAT, CDR2 FQDESV (reference sequence). The CDR3 sequence is 15 residues long. Trimming took 5 bases from V and 8 from J; bases not matched to a gene: 11. This chain's CDR3 is CASSDASGGMHEQFF. In DNA form, the CDR3 reads TGTGCCAGCAGCGACGCCAGCGGGGGCATGCATGAGCAGTTCTTC.

V and J are TRBV7-9 and TRBJ2-3; TRBD1 matches at 7 bases. The germline CDR1 and CDR2 sequences are SEHNR and FQNEAQ (reference sequence). There are 16 residues in the CDR3. The trim removed 1 base at V and 2 bases at J, leaving 6 bases unmatched. CDR3 residues: CASSLERDSYTDTQYF. CDR3 sequence (DNA): TGTGCCAGCAGCTTAGAGAGGGACAGCTACACAGATACGCAGTATTTT.

The chain carries TRBV19 and TRBJ1-1; no definite D call. This CDR3 is 13 amino acids long. Germline V CDR1 and CDR2: LNHDA, SQIVND (reference sequence). Trimming removed 3 bases at V and 8 bases at J, with 13 bases between. The CDR3 bases are TGTGCCAGTAGTATCGGACTCCCGGGAGAAGCTTTCTTT. As protein: CASSIGLPGEAFF.

V usage is TRBV5-1 and J usage is TRBJ2-3; D may be TRBD1 (7 bases). Trimming took 0 bases from V and 6 from J, leaving 11 bases between them. In germline, CDR1 is SGHRS, CDR2 YFSETQ. CDR3 size: 14 residues. CDR3 amino acids: CASSLEQGRDTQYF. The CDR3 DNA sequence: TGCGCCAGCAGCTTGGAACAGGGGAGGGATACGCAGTATTTT.

The CDR3 DNA reads as TGTGCCACCAGCAGAGGACCCGGCTCCCGTTACAATGAGCAGTTCTTC. Translated, it gives CATSRGPGSRYNEQFF. The chain carries TRBV15 and TRBJ2-1; D not resolved. The CDR3 sequence is 16 residues long. The V end was cut by 1 base, the J end by 4 bases, with 14 bases between. The germline V gene has CDR1 LNHNV and CDR2 YYDKDF (reference sequence). Full variable domain (outside the CDR3, taken from reference TRBV15 and TRBJ2-1): DAMVIQNPRYQVTQFGKPVTLSCSQTLNHNVMYWYQQKSSQAPKLLFHYYDKDFNNEADTPDNFQSRRPNTSFCFLDIRSPGLGDTAMYLCATSRGPGSRYNEQFFGPGTRLTVL.

In this sample, this clone turned up once. The chain combines TRBV6-1 with TRBJ2-2, with no clear D. The CDR3 has 13 amino acids. V lost 2 bases to trimming and J lost 4 bases, with 5 bases between them. Looked up from germline, CDR1 is MNHNS and CDR2 is SASEGT. For the CDR3, the DNA is TGTGCCAGCAGTGAACTTTCCACCGGGGAGCTGTTTTTT. Translating gives CASSELSTGELFF.

This sequence joins TRBV5-1 and TRBJ2-5; D gene unclear. The V and J ends lost 7 bases and 2 bases respectively, with 9 bases between them. Germline CDR1 SGHRS, CDR2 YFSETQ. The CDR3 has 12 amino acids. The DNA of the CDR3 is TGCGCCAGCCTTGGACGGCAAGAGACCCAGTACTTC. Protein: CASLGRQETQYF.

This chain joins TRBV18 and TRBJ2-5; D is unresolved. The CDR3 consists of 13 residues. Germline V gene lookup returns CDR1 KGHSH and CDR2 LQKENI. V was cut by 0 bases and J by 1 base, with 3 bases left in between. The CDR3 DNA reads TGTGCCAGCTCACCACCCTCCCAAGAGACCCAGTACTTC. Encoded protein: CASSPPSQETQYF.

This clone came up once. This chain uses TRBV27 with TRBJ2-1; 8 bases map to TRBD1. Germline CDR1 and CDR2: MNHEY and SMNVEV (reference sequence). CDR3 length: 15 amino acids. Losses at the gene ends were 4 bases for V and 8 bases for J; bases not matched to a gene: 10. The CDR3 protein is CASSSGTGLAHEQFF. For the CDR3, the DNA is TGTGCCAGCAGTTCCGGGACAGGTCTTGCCCATGAGCAGTTCTTC.

The rearrangement links TRBV6-6 to TRBJ1-1; D not certain. CDR3 size: 11 residues. CDR1 is MNHNY, CDR2 SVGAGI, per germline (reference sequence). V was pared by 6 bases and J by 7 bases, with 9 bases between. The CDR3 is CASREIGEAFF. CDR3 nucleotides: TGTGCCAGCAGGGAAATAGGTGAAGCTTTCTTT.

The chain carries TRBV7-9 and TRBJ1-5; D gene ambiguous. The germline gives CDR1 SEHNR, CDR2 FQNEAQ (reference sequence). The V end lost 6 bases, the J end lost 0 bases, and 18 bases lay between the germline ends. The CDR3 totals 17 residues. The CDR3: CASSRTYGFDSNQPQHF. CDR3 DNA: TGTGCCAGCAGTCGAACTTACGGGTTTGATAGCAATCAGCCCCAGCATTTT.

The chain uses TRBV7-8 and TRBJ2-7; possibly TRBD2 for D (7 bases). Germline V gene sequence: CDR1 SGHVS, CDR2 FQNEAQ. Trimming removed 5 bases from V and 0 bases from J, with 11 bases in between. The CDR3 is 14 residues long. The CDR3 is CASSRGGTSYEQYF. The CDR3 DNA follows: TGTGCCAGCAGCAGGGGGGGGACCTCCTACGAGCAGTACTTC.

The chain links TRBV7-9 to TRBJ2-5; D tentatively fits TRBD1 or TRBD2 (6 bases each). CDR1 is SEHNR, CDR2 FQNEAQ, per germline (reference sequence). With 7 bases removed from V and 1 base from J, the gap between germline ends came to 16 bases. The CDR3 is made up of 15 amino acids. The CDR3 DNA follows: TGTGCCAGCACCCCAAGGGGGACTGGCCAAGAGACCCAGTACTTC. Translating it yields CASTPRGTGQETQYF.

This chain connects TRBV5-4 to TRBJ2-3; perhaps TRBD2 as D (5 bases). The CDR3 sequence is 16 residues long. Germline CDR1 SGHNT, CDR2 YYREEE (reference sequence). Trimming shortened V by 2 bases and J by 1 base, and 14 bases separated the two germline ends. In DNA, the CDR3 is TGTGCCAGCAGCTTAATGAGCGGCGGAGGCACAGATACGCAGTATTTT. Its translation is CASSLMSGGGTDTQYF. The whole variable domain, remainder taken from reference TRBV5-4 and TRBJ2-3, is ETGVTQSPTHLIKTRGQQVTLRCSSQSGHNTVSWYQQALGQGPQFIFQYYREEENGRGNFPPRFSGLQFPNYSSELNVNALELDDSALYLCASSLMSGGGTDTQYFGPGTRLTVL.

V gene TRBV7-2 combines with J gene TRBJ2-6, with D maybe TRBD1 (6 bases). The V end was cut by 8 bases, the J end by 0 bases, with 11 bases between. Germline-derived CDR1 and CDR2 are SGHTA and FQGNSA. The CDR3 is 15 amino acids. CDR3 residues: CASGGGDSGANVLTF. For the CDR3, the DNA is TGTGCCAGCGGTGGGGGCGACTCTGGGGCCAACGTCCTGACTTTC.

This chain uses TRBV21-1 with TRBJ2-4; TRBD2, the D gene given by the table, was not confirmed from the DNA. TRBV21-1 is described as a pseudogene. The CDR3 is 20 residues long. CDR3 DNA: TGTGCCAGCAGCAAAGCCGCGGCCAGGGAGGTAAGGGGCGCCAAAAACATTCAGTACTTC. Amino acid sequence: CASSKAAAREVRGAKNIQYF.

The V call is TRBV6-1, the J call TRBJ2-7; either TRBD1 or TRBD2 may fit D (5 bases each). Deletions cut 3 bases from V and 3 bases from J, with 6 bases between. The CDR3 extends over 12 amino acids. Germline V gives CDR1 MNHNS, CDR2 SASEGT. CDR3 DNA sequence: TGTGCCAGCAGTGAGGGGGTCTACGAGCAGTACTTC. Residues: CASSEGVYEQYF.

This chain connects TRBV5-6 to TRBJ2-3; no definite D call. The V gene's germline CDR1 is SGHDT and CDR2 YYEEEE. The V end was cut by 4 bases, the J end by 7 bases, with 10 bases between. There are 12 residues in the CDR3. CDR3: CASSRPMNTQYF. In nucleotides, the CDR3 is TGTGCCAGCAGCCGACCTATGAATACGCAGTATTTT.

This sequence joins TRBV5-3 and TRBJ2-7; D is undetermined. TRBV5-3 is designated an ORF whose function remains uncertain. The CDR3 consists of 11 residues. CDR3 nucleotide sequence: TGTTTCTTCAGGAGCTCCTACGAGCAGTACTTC. Its protein is CFFRSSYEQYF.